The sequence of this TCR beta chain was determined in a study of radiation and T cells in renal cell carcinoma. CDR1 and CDR2 (germline): MNHEY, SVGAGI. The CDR3 is made up of 14 amino acids. V shed 5 bases and J shed 6 bases, with 13 bases lying between them. Time point here: blood 2 weeks post-SBRT. Treatment noted: 15 Gy SBRT to primary tumor, nephrectomy 4 weeks later. Generated by immunoSEQ multiplex PCR, the TCRdb table keeps only in-frame clones and is missing some. The sample has 100,000 to 150,000 clones; about four fifths are singletons. Specimen: blood, collected from a patient whose treatment included radiotherapy and nephrectomy. The chain combines TRBV6-5 with TRBJ2-2; D gene uncertain. This TCR derives from a man aged 50 to 59 with renal cell carcinoma. The CDR3 nucleotides read TGTGCCAGCAGTCGGCCGGGTGACCCCGGGGAGCTGTTTTTT. Its translation: CASSRPGDPGELFF.